This T cell receptor beta chain was identified in a study of T cell changes during pregnancy in multiple sclerosis. CDR3 size: 16 residues. Germline V gene lookup returns CDR1 SGHDT and CDR2 YYEEEE. Trimming took 6 bases from V and 8 from J; bases not matched to a gene: 15. Here immunoSEQ multiplex PCR was the method, and the copy in TCRdb shows in-frame clones only, minus some. The sample holds around 100,000 clones, about nine tenths seen once. The receptor was isolated from a female donor in good health, enrolled as a control in a pregnancy study. The chain links TRBV5-6 to TRBJ2-5; 11 bases agree with TRBD1. The material sequenced was peripheral blood, taken in the second trimester of pregnancy. CDR3 sequence: CASTRPGGQGGRTQYF. The CDR3, as DNA: TGTGCCAGCACCCGCCCAGGGGGACAGGGGGGAAGAACCCAGTACTTC.